This TCR beta chain originates from a study of CD8 T cells in Susac syndrome. This clonotype has just one count. TCR beta sequencing was performed on blood CD8+ and CD4+ T cells. The control participants were healthy donors, and these controls were matched with respect to both age and sex. Negative isolation was applied to CD8+ and CD4+ T cells, and FACS enrichment was applied to TEMRA cells. RNA was extracted with the RNeasy kit, and a quantity of roughly 0.5 to 1 ug was reverse transcribed using random hexamers. TCRdb passed the immunoSEQ multiplex PCR reads through MiXCR, listing each CDR3 protein once. The repertoire holds about 120,000 distinct CDR3 sequences, with 85% to 95% as singletons. The CDR3 runs 18 residues. Per the germline V gene, CDR1 is MRHNA and CDR2 is SNTAGT. Trimming at V came to 2 bases and at J to 3 bases, leaving 11 bases not matched to a gene.

This sequence was found in a human donor in good health. The sequencing input was CD8+ T cells from PBMCs. This chain uses TRBV6-4 with TRBJ1-1; 11 bases are a match to TRBD1. The CDR3 spells CASSDPDRGRLVDTEAFF. The CDR3 nucleotides read TGTGCCAGCAGTGACCCGGACAGGGGGCGCTTAGTAGACACTGAAGCTTTCTTT.